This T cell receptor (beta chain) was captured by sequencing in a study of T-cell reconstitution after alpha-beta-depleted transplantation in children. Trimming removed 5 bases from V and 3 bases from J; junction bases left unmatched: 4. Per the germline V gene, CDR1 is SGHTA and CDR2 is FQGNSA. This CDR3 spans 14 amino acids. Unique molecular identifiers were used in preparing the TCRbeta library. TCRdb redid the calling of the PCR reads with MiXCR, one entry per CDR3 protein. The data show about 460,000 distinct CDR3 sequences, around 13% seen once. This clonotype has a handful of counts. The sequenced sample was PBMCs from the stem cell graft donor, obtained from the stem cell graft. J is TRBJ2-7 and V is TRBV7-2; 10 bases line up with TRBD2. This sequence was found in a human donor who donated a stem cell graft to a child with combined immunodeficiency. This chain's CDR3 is CASSTGLAFYEQYF. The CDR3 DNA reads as TGTGCCAGCAGCACGGGACTAGCGTTCTACGAGCAGTACTTC.